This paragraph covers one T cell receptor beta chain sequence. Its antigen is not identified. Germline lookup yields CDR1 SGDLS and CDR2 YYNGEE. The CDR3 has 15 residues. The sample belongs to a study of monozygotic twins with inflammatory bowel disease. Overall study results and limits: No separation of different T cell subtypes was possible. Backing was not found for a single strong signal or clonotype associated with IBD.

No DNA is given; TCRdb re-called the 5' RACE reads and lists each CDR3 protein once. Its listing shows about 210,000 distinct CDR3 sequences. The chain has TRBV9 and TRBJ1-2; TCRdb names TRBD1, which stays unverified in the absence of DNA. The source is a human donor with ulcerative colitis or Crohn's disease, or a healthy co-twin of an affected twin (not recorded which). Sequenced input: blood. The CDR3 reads CASSVGEGQPKGYTF.